This TCR beta chain was obtained from a study of identifying expanded T cells in peripheral blood. Germline V lookup: CDR1 MNHEY, CDR2 SMNVEV (reference sequence). The CDR3 sequence is 14 residues long. V was pared by 3 bases and J by 4 bases, with 4 bases of the junction left unmatched. Sequenced by immunoSEQ multiplex PCR; TCRdb stores in-frame clones only, minus some. This table has about 98,000 clones, 88% appearing once. This clone was found a few times. The chain carries TRBV27 and TRBJ2-7; TRBD1 matches 9 bases. The sequenced sample was blood. The sequence was collected from a person aged 18 to 75 in good health. The CDR3 nucleotides are TGTGCCAGCAGTTTCGGGACAGGGATATACGAGCAGTACTTC. Translation gives CASSFGTGIYEQYF.